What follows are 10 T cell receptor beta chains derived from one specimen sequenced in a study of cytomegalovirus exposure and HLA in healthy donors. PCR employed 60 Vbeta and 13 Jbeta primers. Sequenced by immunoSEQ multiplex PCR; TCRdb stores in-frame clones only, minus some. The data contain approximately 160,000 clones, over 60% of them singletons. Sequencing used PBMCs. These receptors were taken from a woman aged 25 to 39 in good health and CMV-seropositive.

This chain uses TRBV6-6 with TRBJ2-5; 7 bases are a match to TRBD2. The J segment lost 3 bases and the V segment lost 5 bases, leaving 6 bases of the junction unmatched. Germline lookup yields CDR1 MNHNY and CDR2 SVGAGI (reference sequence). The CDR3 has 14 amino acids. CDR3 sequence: CASSTLARKETQYF. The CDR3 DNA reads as TGTGCCAGCAGTACACTAGCGCGAAAAGAGACCCAGTACTTC.

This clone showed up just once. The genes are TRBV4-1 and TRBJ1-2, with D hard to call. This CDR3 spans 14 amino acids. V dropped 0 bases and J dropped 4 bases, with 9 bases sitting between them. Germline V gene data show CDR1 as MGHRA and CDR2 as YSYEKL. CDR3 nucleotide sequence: TGCGCCAGCAGCCAAGAAACCAGGTTCTATGGCTACACCTTC. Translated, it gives CASSQETRFYGYTF.

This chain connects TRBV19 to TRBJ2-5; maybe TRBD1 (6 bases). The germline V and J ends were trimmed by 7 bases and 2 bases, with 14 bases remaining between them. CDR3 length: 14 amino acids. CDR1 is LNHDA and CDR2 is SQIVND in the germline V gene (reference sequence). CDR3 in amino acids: CASNFGQRQETQYF. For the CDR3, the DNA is TGTGCCAGTAATTTTGGACAGAGACAAGAGACCCAGTACTTC.

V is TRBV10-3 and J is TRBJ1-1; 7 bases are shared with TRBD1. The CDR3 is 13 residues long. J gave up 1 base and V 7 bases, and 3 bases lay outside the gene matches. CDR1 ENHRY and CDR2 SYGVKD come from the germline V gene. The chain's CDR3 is CAITGTENTEAFF. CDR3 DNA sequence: TGTGCCATCACCGGGACAGAGAACACTGAAGCTTTCTTT.

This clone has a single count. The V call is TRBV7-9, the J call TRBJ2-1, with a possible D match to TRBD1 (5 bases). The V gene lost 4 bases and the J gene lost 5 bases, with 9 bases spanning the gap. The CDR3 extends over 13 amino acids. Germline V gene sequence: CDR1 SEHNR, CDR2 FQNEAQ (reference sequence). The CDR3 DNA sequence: TGTGCCAGCAGCTCTACAGGAAACAATGAGCAGTTCTTC. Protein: CASSSTGNNEQFF. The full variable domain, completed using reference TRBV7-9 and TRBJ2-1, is DTGVSQNPRHKITKRGQNVTFRCDPISEHNRLYWYRQTLGQGPEFLTYFQNEAQLEKSRLLSDRFSAERPKGSFSTLEIQRTEQGDSAMYLCASSSTGNNEQFFGPGTRLTVL.

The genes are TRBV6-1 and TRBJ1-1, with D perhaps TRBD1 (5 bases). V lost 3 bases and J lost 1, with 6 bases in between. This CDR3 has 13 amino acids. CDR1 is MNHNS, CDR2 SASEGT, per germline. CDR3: CASSETENTEAFF. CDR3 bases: TGTGCCAGCAGTGAGACAGAGAACACTGAAGCTTTCTTT.

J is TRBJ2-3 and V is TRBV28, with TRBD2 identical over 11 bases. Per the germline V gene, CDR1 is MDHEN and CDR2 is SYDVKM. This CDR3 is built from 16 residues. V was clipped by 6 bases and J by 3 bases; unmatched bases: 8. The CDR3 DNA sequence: TGTGCCAGCAGATTTAGCGGGGGGGCCAAAACAGATACGCAGTATTTT. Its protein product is CASRFSGGAKTDTQYF.

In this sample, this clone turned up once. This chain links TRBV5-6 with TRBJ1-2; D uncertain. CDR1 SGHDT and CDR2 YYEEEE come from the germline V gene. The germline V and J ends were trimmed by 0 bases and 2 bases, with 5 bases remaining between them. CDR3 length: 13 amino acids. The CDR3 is CASSLARNYGYTF. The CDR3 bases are TGTGCCAGCAGCTTGGCCAGGAACTATGGCTACACCTTC.

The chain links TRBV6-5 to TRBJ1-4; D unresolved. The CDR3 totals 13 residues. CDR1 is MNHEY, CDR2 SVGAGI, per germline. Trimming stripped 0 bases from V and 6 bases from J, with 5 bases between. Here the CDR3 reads CASSYSSHEKLFF. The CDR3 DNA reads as TGTGCCAGCAGTTACTCTTCTCATGAAAAACTGTTTTTT.

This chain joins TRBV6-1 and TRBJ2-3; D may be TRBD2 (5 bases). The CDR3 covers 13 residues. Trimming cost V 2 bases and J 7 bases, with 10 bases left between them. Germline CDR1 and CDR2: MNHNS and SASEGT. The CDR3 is CASSELEGNTQYF. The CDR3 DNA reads TGTGCCAGCAGTGAATTAGAGGGCAATACGCAGTATTTT.